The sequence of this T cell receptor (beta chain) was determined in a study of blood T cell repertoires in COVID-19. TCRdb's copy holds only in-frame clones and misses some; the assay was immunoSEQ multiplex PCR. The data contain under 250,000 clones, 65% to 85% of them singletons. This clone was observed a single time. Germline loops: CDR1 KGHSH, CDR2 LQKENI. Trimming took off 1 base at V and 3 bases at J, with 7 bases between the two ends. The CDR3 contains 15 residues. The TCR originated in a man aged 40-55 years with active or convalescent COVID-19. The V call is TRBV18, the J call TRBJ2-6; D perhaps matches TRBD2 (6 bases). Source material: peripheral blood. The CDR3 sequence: CASSPQGGGANVLTF. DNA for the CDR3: TGTGCCAGCTCACCACAGGGAGGTGGGGCCAACGTCCTGACTTTC. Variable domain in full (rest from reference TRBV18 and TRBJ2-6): NAGVMQNPRHLVRRRGQEARLRCSPMKGHSHVYWYRQLPEEGLKFMVYLQKENIIDESGMPKERFSAEFPKEGPSILRIQQVVRGDSAAYFCASSPQGGGANVLTFGAGSRLTVL.